This passage covers 12 T cell receptor beta chains from one sample sequenced in a study of cytotoxic CD8 clonotypes in ibrutinib-treated CLL. Assay: immunoSEQ multiplex PCR; the TCRdb copy retains only in-frame clones and omits some. Of 33,000 or so clones listed, about half are singletons. The sequencing used PBMCs, collected before ibrutinib treatment. All receptors come from a human donor with chronic lymphocytic leukemia.

The gene calls are TRBV7-2 and TRBJ2-3; D call uncertain. Germline CDR1 SGHTA, CDR2 FQGNSA. The CDR3 is 14 residues long. V lost 5 bases and J lost 3, with 12 bases in between. The CDR3 bases are TGTGCCAGCAGCCCGGAAATGAGTACAGATACGCAGTATTTT. This translates into CASSPEMSTDTQYF.

This clone was seen more than once but under ten times. The J gene is TRBJ2-7, the V gene TRBV28, with 7 bases that match TRBD1. The CDR3 has 15 amino acids. CDR1 MDHEN and CDR2 SYDVKM come from the germline V gene. V was clipped by 6 bases and J by 0 bases; unmatched bases: 8. This CDR3 reads CASRPGQRSSYEQYF. DNA of the CDR3: TGTGCCAGCAGGCCGGGACAGAGGAGCTCCTACGAGCAGTACTTC.

This rearrangement joins TRBV7-3 to TRBJ2-3, with 10 bases fitting TRBD2. The germline V gene encodes CDR1 SGHTA and CDR2 FQGTGA. V dropped 5 bases and J dropped 2; count of bases not matched to a gene: 4. The CDR3 consists of 15 residues. The CDR3 nucleotides read TGTGCCAGCAGCGCACTAGCGGGGATCACAGATACGCAGTATTTT. Its translation is CASSALAGITDTQYF.

The rearrangement uses TRBV11-3 and TRBJ2-3, with D possibly matching TRBD2 (6 bases). Trimming cost V 0 bases and J 0 bases, with 7 bases left between them. Germline CDR1 and CDR2: SGHNT and YENEEA. The CDR3 spans 15 residues. CDR3 bases: TGTGCCAGCAGCTTAGAGGGGACTAGCACAGATACGCAGTATTTT. Translating gives CASSLEGTSTDTQYF.

This clone was recorded a few times. CDR3 amino acids: CAISGEGQPQHF. CDR3 sequence (DNA): TGTGCCATCAGTGGAGAGGGTCAGCCCCAGCATTTT. This chain links TRBV10-3 with TRBJ1-5; D gene ambiguous. V lost 4 bases and J 6 bases, leaving 7 bases between the germline ends. The CDR3 covers 12 residues. Germline V gene data show CDR1 as ENHRY and CDR2 as SYGVKD.

J is TRBJ1-4 and V is TRBV9, with TRBD1 identical over 7 bases. In germline, CDR1 is SGDLS, CDR2 YYNGEE. The CDR3 has 16 amino acids. V was pared by 3 bases and J by 3 bases, with 8 bases of the junction left unmatched. The CDR3 here is CASSGFSGTANEKLFF. CDR3 coding DNA: TGTGCCAGCAGCGGGTTTTCCGGGACAGCTAATGAAAAACTGTTTTTT.

This clone showed up many times. The V call is TRBV9, the J call TRBJ1-1, with unresolved D. V was cut by 3 bases and J by 4 bases, with 10 bases left in between. Germline CDR1 SGDLS, CDR2 YYNGEE. The CDR3 consists of 13 residues. The CDR3 region is CASSEGTGTEAFF. In nucleotides, the CDR3 is TGTGCCAGCAGCGAGGGAACGGGCACTGAAGCTTTCTTT.

This chain uses TRBV19 with TRBJ2-3; no firm D call. CDR1 and CDR2 from the germline V gene are LNHDA and SQIVND (reference sequence). V was pared by 3 bases and J by 1 base, with 8 bases between. The CDR3 runs 14 residues. CDR3 amino acids: CASSIKLGTDTQYF. In DNA form, the CDR3 reads TGTGCCAGTAGTATTAAGTTGGGCACAGATACGCAGTATTTT. The whole variable domain, filled in from reference TRBV19 and TRBJ2-3, reads DGGITQSPKYLFRKEGQNVTLSCEQNLNHDAMYWYRQDPGQGLRLIYYSQIVNDFQKGDIAEGYSVSREKKESFPLTVTSAQKNPTAFYLCASSIKLGTDTQYFGPGTRLTVL.

The CDR3 sequence is CASSLGLAYEQFF. The DNA of the CDR3 is TGTGCCAGCAGCCTAGGACTAGCCTATGAGCAGTTCTTC. The J gene is TRBJ2-1, the V gene TRBV7-9; 8 positions agree with TRBD2. Germline V CDR1 and CDR2: SEHNR, FQNEAQ (reference sequence). The ends lost 5 bases at V and 8 bases at J; junction bases unmatched: 5. The length of the CDR3 is 13 residues.

In DNA form, the CDR3 reads TGTGCCATCAGTAAAGACCCAGGGACGGGCAATCAGCCCCAGCATTTT. Translated, it gives CAISKDPGTGNQPQHF. This sequence joins TRBV10-3 and TRBJ1-5; D might be TRBD1 (5 bases). Trimming took 5 bases from V and 2 from J, leaving 16 bases between them. Germline values: CDR1 ENHRY, CDR2 SYGVKD. The CDR3 is 16 amino acids.

There are a few counts of this clone. The J gene is TRBJ2-7, the V gene TRBV7-6; a possible D gene is TRBD1 (6 bases). The CDR3 totals 17 residues. The V gene's germline CDR1 is SGHVS and CDR2 FNYEAQ. The V and J ends lost 1 base and 2 bases respectively, with 18 bases between them. The CDR3 here is CASSLVGQGPATYEQYF. CDR3 nucleotide sequence: TGTGCCAGCAGCTTAGTGGGTCAGGGGCCCGCAACCTACGAGCAGTACTTC.

The genes are TRBV27 and TRBJ2-3, with TRBD2 matching 12 bases. The CDR3 contains 17 residues. V shed 3 bases, J shed 3 bases, and the junction held 7 bases outside the gene matches. Germline V gene lookup returns CDR1 MNHEY and CDR2 SMNVEV (reference sequence). In nucleotides, the CDR3 is TGTGCCAGCAGTTTTTTGCCTAGCGGGGGGGGTACAGATACGCAGTATTTT. Amino acid sequence: CASSFLPSGGGTDTQYF.